These 8 T cell receptor beta chains were sequenced from one sample in a study of T-cell memory formation after mild COVID-19. TCRdb ran MiXCR on the 5' RACE reads and lists one entry per CDR3 protein. The table records around 210,000 distinct CDR3 sequences, over 9% of them present only once. Sequenced material: PBMCs or a T cell subset sorted from them (not recorded which). The receptors were sampled from a man aged 18 to 30 who had mild COVID-19 (a few samples of this study predate the infection). Cell type and time point are not known.

The V and J genes are TRBV29-1 and TRBJ2-7; perhaps D is TRBD1 or TRBD2 (5 bases each). V lost 4 bases to trimming and J lost 9 bases, with 13 bases between them. The CDR3 is 11 residues long. CDR1 SQVTM and CDR2 ANQGSEA come from the germline V gene. For the CDR3, the DNA is TGCAGCGTTGGGGACGGTGTTGGGCAGTACGTC. Translation gives CSVGDGVGQYV.

The genes are TRBV7-8 and TRBJ1-5; TRBD1 aligns across 7 bases. The ends lost 0 bases at V and 2 bases at J; junction bases unmatched: 7. The germline V gene has CDR1 SGHVS and CDR2 FQNEAQ. The CDR3 length is 17 residues. The CDR3 DNA reads as TGTGCCAGCAGCTTAGCGCATACAGGGGAGGGCAATCAGCCCCAGCATTTT. Its protein product is CASSLAHTGEGNQPQHF.

This chain joins TRBV2 and TRBJ2-5; D may be TRBD2 (5 bases). The CDR3 covers 13 residues. The germline V gene encodes CDR1 SNHLY and CDR2 FYNNEI. V lost 3 bases to trimming and J lost 5 bases, with 10 bases between them. The CDR3 loop reads CASSESPGETQYF. The CDR3 DNA reads as TGTGCCAGCAGTGAGAGTCCGGGGGAGACCCAGTACTTC.

This clonotype was counted between two and nine times. The V gene is TRBV10-3, the J gene TRBJ2-7, with D perhaps being TRBD1 or TRBD2 (6 bases each). Looked up from germline, CDR1 is ENHRY and CDR2 is SYGVKD. The CDR3 runs 15 residues. The V gene lost 0 bases and the J gene lost 6 bases, with 15 bases spanning the gap. CDR3 residues: CAISESGGQASEQYF. CDR3 DNA sequence: TGTGCCATCAGTGAGTCAGGGGGGCAGGCAAGCGAGCAGTACTTC.

This clonotype turned up a few times. The chain links TRBV11-2 to TRBJ2-7; 10 bases are shared with TRBD2. V lost 1 base to trimming and J lost 5 bases; unmatched junction nucleotides: 2. The CDR3 has 14 amino acids. CDR1 SGHAT and CDR2 FQNNGV come from the germline V gene. The CDR3 here is CASSLVGLANEQYF. Written as DNA, the CDR3 is TGTGCCAGCAGCTTAGTGGGACTAGCGAACGAGCAGTACTTC.

This clonotype was counted only a few times. V usage is TRBV5-1 and J usage is TRBJ2-2; 7 positions match TRBD1. Per the germline V gene, CDR1 is SGHRS and CDR2 is YFSETQ. The V gene end was trimmed by 4 bases and the J gene end by 1 base; junction bases not matched to a gene: 4. This CDR3 comprises 15 residues. CDR3 coding DNA: TGCGCCAGCAGCACGCCAGGGGGGAACACCGGGGAGCTGTTTTTT. Translated: CASSTPGGNTGELFF.

The chain recombines TRBV4-1 with TRBJ2-5, with 12 bases that match TRBD2. Germline V lookup: CDR1 MGHRA, CDR2 YSYEKL. CDR3 length equals 15 residues. Losses at the gene ends were 3 bases for V and 5 bases for J; bases not matched to a gene: 4. CDR3 bases: TGCGCCAGCAGCCACCTGACTAGCGGGGGCGAGACCCAGTACTTC. Translating it yields CASSHLTSGGETQYF.

This clonotype showed up just a few times. This sequence joins TRBV7-8 and TRBJ1-3, with 7 bases that match TRBD1. The V gene's germline CDR1 is SGHVS and CDR2 FQNEAQ. The CDR3 contains 14 residues. V was pared by 4 bases and J by 7 bases, with 7 bases of the junction left unmatched. The DNA for the CDR3 is TGTGCCAGCAGCTCGGGACAGAGAGGGAACACCATATATTTT. Amino acids: CASSSGQRGNTIYF.